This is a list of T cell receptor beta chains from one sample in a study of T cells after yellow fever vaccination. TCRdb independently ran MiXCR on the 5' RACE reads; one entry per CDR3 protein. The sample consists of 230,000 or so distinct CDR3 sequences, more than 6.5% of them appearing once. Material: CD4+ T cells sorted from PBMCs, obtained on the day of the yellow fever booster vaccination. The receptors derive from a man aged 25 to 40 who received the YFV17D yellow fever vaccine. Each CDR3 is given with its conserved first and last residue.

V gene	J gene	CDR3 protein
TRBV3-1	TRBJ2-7	CASSQFSYEQYF
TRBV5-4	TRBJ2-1	CASSLEDGSGEQFF
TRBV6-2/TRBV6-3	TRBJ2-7	CASRGTGRSYEQYF
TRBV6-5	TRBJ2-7	CASSYSVLAGGYEQYF
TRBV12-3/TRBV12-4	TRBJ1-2	CASNLYRTGNYGYTF
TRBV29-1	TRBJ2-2	CSTRMGQGGSGELFF
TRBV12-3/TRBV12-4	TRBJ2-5	CASSLFQGKETQYF
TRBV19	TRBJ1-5	CASRHLGSWSNQPQHF
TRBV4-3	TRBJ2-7	CASSQDQLAGYEQYF
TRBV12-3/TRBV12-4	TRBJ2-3	CASSAGTGGTDTQYF
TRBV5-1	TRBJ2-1	CASSRLAGGYNEQFF
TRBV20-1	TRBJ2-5	CSATYLDSQETQYF
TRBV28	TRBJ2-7	CASRGAGQGNSYEQYF
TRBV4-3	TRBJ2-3	CASSRGVSGRHTDTQYF
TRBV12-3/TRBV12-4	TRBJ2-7	CASTPSLGPYEQYF
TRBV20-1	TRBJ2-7	CIGQYPYEQYF
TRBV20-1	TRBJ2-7	CSARGDGTGRMSSYEQYF
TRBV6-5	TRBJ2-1	CASSYSGARAGNEQFF
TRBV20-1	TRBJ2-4	CSASSYRIGLAKNIQYF
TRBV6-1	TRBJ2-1	CASSEALGTGGRDEQFF
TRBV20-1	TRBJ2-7	CSADSGSYYEQYF
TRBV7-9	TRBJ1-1	CASSFSGQAAFF
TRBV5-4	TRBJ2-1	CASSFLALNEQFF
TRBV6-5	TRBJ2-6	CASSHPGRTSGANVLTF
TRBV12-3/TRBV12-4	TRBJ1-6	CASSLRDNSPLHF
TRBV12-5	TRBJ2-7	CASARAPGPYEQYF
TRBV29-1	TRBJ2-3	CSVGDGSDTQYF
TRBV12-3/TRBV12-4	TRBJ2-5	CASSLDRDRDQETQYF
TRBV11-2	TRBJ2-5	CASSTSNRGTSGRTETQYF
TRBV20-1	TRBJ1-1	CSARTLIPNEAFF
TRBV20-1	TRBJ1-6	CSARGPGGVNSPLHF
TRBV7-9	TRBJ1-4	CASSLGDATNEKLFF
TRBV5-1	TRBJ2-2	CASSSTSGFTGELFF
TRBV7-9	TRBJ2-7	CASSQSQGSEQYF
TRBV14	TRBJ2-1	CASSQALVVGEQFF
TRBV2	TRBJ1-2	CASSDQGVSYGYTF
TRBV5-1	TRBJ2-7	CASSSVGGPEQYF
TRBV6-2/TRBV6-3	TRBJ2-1	CASSYSISRTRAFF
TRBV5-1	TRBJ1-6	CASSLASGRDNSPLHF
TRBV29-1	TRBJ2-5	CSVLGAPGETQYF